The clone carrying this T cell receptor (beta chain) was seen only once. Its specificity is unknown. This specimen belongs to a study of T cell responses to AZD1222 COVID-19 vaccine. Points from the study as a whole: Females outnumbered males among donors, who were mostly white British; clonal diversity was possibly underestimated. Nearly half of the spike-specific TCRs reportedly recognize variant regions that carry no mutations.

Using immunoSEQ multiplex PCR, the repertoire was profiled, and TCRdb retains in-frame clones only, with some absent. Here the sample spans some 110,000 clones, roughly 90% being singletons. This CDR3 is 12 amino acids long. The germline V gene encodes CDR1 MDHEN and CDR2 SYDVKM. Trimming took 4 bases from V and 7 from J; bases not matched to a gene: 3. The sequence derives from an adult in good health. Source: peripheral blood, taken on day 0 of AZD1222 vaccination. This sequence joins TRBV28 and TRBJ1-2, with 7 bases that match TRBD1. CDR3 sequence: CASSSTGTGYTF. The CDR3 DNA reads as TGTGCCAGCAGTTCGACAGGGACTGGCTACACCTTC.